These 3 T cell receptor beta chains were sequenced from one sample in a study of blood T cell repertoires in COVID-19. Sequenced by immunoSEQ multiplex PCR; TCRdb stores in-frame clones only, minus some. The repertoire consists of some 360,000 clones, with around 87% occurring once and the leading ten covering 2% to 2.5%. The sequencing sample was made of peripheral blood. Receptor source: a woman aged 60 to 75 with COVID-19, enrolled during active disease.

The chain carries TRBV25-1 and TRBJ1-2; 11 positions match TRBD1. The CDR3 totals 13 residues. Germline V gene lookup returns CDR1 MGHDK and CDR2 SYGVNS. V lost 6 bases, J lost 8 bases, and 5 bases stayed unmatched. The CDR3 protein is CASRGDRGEGYTF. DNA of the CDR3: TGTGCCAGCAGGGGGGACAGGGGGGAGGGCTACACCTTC.

CDR3 DNA: TGTGCCTGGAGTTGGGAGGGGGGGGTAAAGCGTTCACCCCTCCACTTT. As protein: CAWSWEGGVKRSPLHF. This sequence joins TRBV30 and TRBJ1-6; a possible D gene is TRBD1 (6 bases). The CDR3 is 16 residues long. Between the trimmed V and J ends, which lost 2 bases and 9 bases, there was a span of 20 bases. CDR1 is GTSNPN, CDR2 SVGIG, per germline (reference sequence).

The rearrangement links TRBV19 to TRBJ1-1; 10 bases match TRBD1. This CDR3 has 16 residues. J gave up 5 bases and V 9 bases, and 15 bases lay outside the gene matches. CDR1 is LNHDA and CDR2 is SQIVND in the germline V gene (reference sequence). CDR3 nucleotide sequence: TGTGCCAGCTGGGAGACAGGGGGCGCAAGTTGGACTGAAGCTTTCTTT. Translation gives CASWETGGASWTEAFF. The complete variable domain, with remaining parts taken from reference TRBV19 and TRBJ1-1, reads DGGITQSPKYLFRKEGQNVTLSCEQNLNHDAMYWYRQDPGQGLRLIYYSQIVNDFQKGDIAEGYSVSREKKESFPLTVTSAQKNPTAFYLCASWETGGASWTEAFFGQGTRLTVV.